The clone carrying this TCR beta chain appeared a single time. Its antigen remains unidentified. One end of the junction is discordant with germline, which a read error may explain. The CDR3 length is 16 residues. Germline CDR1 and CDR2: SGHTS and YDEGEE. The sample belongs to a study of STAT5B mutations in CD4+ large granular lymphocyte leukemia. Across the study: Healthy donors showed HLA-associated enrichment of the CDR3 'QG' motif. Study-wide findings and caveats: Main leukemic clonotypes were patient-specific, but under 30% appeared at low frequency elsewhere.

The authors' processing: Lowest detectable productive clonotype frequency was 2.59 x 10-5. TCRdb's copy holds only in-frame clones and misses some; the assay was immunoSEQ multiplex PCR. V, J and clone size were drawn from that table, and D and trimming were deduced from the DNA. The table shows tens of thousands of clones, with around four fifths occurring only once. This TCR came from a human donor in good health. The chain recombines TRBV5-8 with TRBJ1-5; 9 nucleotides agree with TRBD1. Sequencing input: CD4+ T cells from blood buffy coats. The CDR3 loop is CASSLSGTGRKQPQHF. CDR3 coding DNA: TGTGCCAGCAGCTTGTCCGGGACAGGGCGCAAGCAGCCCCAGCATTTT.